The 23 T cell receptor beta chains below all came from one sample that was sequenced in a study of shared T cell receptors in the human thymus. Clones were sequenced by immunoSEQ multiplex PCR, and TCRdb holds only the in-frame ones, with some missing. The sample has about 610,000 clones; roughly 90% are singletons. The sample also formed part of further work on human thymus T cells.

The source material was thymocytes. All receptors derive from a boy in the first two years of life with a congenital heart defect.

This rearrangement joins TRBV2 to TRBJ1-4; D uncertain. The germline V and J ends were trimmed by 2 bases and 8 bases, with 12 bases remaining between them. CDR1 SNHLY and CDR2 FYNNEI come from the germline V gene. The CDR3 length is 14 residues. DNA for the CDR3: TGTGCCAGCAGTGAACCGAGGGTAGGGGAAAAACTGTTTTTT. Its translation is CASSEPRVGEKLFF.

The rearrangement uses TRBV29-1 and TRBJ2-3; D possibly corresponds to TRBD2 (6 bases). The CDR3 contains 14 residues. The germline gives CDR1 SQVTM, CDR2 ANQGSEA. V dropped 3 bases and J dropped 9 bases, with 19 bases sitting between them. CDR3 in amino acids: CSVDTRGLAGTQYF. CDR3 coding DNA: TGCAGCGTTGATACCCGGGGACTCGCGGGAACGCAGTATTTT.

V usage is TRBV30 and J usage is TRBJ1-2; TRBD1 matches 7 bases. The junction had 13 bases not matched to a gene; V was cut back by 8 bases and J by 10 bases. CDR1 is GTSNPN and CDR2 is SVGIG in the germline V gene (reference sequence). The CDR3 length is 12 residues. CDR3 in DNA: TGTGCCCGGGACAGCCATATGGACGACTACACCTTC. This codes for CARDSHMDDYTF.

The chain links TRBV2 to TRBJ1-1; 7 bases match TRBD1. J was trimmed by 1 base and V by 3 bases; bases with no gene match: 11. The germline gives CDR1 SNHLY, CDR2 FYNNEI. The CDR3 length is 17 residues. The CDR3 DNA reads TGTGCCAGCAGTGATGTCGTCGCAGGGGGTGGGAACACTGAAGCTTTCTTT. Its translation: CASSDVVAGGGNTEAFF.

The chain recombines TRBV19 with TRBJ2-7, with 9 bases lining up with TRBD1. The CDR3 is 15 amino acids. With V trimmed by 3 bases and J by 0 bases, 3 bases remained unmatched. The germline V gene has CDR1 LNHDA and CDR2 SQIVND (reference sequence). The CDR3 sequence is CASSMRGQGSYEQYF. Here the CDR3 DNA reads TGTGCCAGTAGTATGAGGGGACAGGGCTCCTACGAGCAGTACTTC.

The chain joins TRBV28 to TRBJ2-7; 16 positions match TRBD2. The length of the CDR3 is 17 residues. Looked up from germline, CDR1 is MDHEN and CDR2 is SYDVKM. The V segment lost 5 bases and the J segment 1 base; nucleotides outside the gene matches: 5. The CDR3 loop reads CASSPGLAGGTSYEQYF. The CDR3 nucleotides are TGTGCCAGCAGTCCGGGACTAGCGGGAGGGACATCCTACGAGCAGTACTTC.

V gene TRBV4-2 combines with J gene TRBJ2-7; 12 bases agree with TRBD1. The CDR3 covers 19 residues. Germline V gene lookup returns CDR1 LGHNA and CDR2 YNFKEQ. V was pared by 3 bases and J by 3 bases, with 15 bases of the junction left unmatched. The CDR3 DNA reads TGTGCCAGCAGCCAGTTCGGGACAGGGGGCTACGAGACCTACTACGAGCAGTACTTC. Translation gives CASSQFGTGGYETYYEQYF.

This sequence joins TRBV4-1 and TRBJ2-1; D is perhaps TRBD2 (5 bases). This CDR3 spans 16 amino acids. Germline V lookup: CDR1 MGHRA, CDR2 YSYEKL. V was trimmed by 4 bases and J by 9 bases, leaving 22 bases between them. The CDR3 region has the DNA TGCGCCAGCAGCCGAGGAATAGAGGGCCTCTTGGGTGAGCAGTTCTTC. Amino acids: CASSRGIEGLLGEQFF.

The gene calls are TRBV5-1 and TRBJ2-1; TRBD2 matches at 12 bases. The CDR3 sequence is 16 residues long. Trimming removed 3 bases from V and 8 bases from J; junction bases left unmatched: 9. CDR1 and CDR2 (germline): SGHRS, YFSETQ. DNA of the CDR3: TGCGCCAGCAGCTCCGGACTAGCGGGACGCAACTATGAGCAGTTCTTC. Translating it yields CASSSGLAGRNYEQFF.

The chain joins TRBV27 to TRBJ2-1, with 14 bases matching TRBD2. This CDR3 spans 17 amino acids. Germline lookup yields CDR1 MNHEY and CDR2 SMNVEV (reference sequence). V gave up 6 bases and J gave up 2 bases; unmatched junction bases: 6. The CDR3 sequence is CASRTSGRARAYNEQFF. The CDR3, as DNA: TGTGCCAGCAGGACTAGCGGGAGGGCCAGGGCCTACAATGAGCAGTTCTTC.

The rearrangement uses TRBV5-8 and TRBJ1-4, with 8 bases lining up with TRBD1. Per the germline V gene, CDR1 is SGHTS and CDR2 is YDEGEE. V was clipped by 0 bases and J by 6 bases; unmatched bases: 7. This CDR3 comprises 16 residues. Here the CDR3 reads CASSLVPGGLDEKLFF. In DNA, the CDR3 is TGTGCCAGCAGCTTGGTACCAGGGGGCTTAGATGAAAAACTGTTTTTT.

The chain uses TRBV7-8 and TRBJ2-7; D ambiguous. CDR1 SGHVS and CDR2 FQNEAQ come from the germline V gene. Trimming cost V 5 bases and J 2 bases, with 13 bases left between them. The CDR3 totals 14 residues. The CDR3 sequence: CASSRRPLTYEQYF. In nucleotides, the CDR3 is TGTGCCAGCAGCCGCAGGCCGCTTACCTACGAGCAGTACTTC.

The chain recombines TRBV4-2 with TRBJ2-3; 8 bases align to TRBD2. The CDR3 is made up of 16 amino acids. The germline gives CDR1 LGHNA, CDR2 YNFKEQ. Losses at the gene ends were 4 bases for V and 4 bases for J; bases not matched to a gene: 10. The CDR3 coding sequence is TGTGCCAGCAGCCCACTAGCGGACTCTAGCCCAGATACGCAGTATTTT. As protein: CASSPLADSSPDTQYF.

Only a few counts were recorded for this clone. CDR3 sequence reads: CASSTGTIPPCTDTQYF. In DNA, the CDR3 is TGTGCCAGCAGCACCGGGACTATCCCCCCTTGCACAGATACGCAGTATTTT. The chain recombines TRBV5-6 with TRBJ2-3, with 7 positions matching TRBD2. Germline loops: CDR1 SGHDT, CDR2 YYEEEE. The V gene end was trimmed by 4 bases and the J gene end by 1 base; junction bases not matched to a gene: 12. CDR3 length: 17 residues.

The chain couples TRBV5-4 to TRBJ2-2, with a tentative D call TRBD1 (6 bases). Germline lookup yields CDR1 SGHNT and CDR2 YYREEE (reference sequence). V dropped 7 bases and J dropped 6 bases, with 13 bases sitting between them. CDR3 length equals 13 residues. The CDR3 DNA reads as TGTGCCAGCCGCCAGGGGTGGGCCGGGGAGCTGTTTTTT. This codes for CASRQGWAGELFF. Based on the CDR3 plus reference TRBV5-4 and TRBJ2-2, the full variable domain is ETGVTQSPTHLIKTRGQQVTLRCSSQSGHNTVSWYQQALGQGPQFIFQYYREEENGRGNFPPRFSGLQFPNYSSELNVNALELDDSALYLCASRQGWAGELFFGEGSRLTVL.

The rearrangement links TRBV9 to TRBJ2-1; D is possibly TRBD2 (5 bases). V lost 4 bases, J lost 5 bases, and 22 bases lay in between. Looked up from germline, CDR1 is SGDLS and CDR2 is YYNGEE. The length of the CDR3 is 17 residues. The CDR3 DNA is TGTGCCAGCAGCTTCCCCCCCAACCCAGCGGCCAACAATGAGCAGTTCTTC. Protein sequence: CASSFPPNPAANNEQFF.

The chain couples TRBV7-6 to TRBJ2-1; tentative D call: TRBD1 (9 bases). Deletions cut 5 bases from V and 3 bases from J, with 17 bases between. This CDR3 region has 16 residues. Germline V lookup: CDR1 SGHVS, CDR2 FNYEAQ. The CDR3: CASSPGGDRVYNEQFF. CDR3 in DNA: TGTGCCAGCAGCCCGGGGGGGGACAGGGTCTACAATGAGCAGTTCTTC.

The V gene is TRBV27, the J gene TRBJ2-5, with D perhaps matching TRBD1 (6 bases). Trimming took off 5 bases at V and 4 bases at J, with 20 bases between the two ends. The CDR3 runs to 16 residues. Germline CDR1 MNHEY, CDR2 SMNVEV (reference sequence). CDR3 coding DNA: TGTGCCAGCAGTAAACCCCCCCAGGGGCGAAGAGAGACCCAGTACTTC. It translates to CASSKPPQGRRETQYF.

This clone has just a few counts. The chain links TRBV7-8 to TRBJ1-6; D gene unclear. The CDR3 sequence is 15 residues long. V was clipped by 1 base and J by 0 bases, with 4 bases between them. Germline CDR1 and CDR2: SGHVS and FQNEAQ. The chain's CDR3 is CASSLGYSYNSPLHF. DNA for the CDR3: TGTGCCAGCAGCTTAGGTTACTCCTATAATTCACCCCTCCACTTT.

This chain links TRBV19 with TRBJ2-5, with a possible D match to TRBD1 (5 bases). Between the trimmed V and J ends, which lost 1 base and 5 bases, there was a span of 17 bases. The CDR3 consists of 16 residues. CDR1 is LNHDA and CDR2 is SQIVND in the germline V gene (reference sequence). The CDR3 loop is CASSIGGPTEVETQYF. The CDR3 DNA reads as TGTGCCAGTAGTATAGGGGGCCCGACAGAAGTGGAGACCCAGTACTTC.

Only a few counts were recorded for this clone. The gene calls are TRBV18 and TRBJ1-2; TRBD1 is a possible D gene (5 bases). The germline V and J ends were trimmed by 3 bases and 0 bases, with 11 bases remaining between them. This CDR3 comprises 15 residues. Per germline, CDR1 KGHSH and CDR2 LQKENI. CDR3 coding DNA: TGTGCCAGCTCACCCCAGGGTGGCTCTAACTATGGCTACACCTTC. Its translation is CASSPQGGSNYGYTF.

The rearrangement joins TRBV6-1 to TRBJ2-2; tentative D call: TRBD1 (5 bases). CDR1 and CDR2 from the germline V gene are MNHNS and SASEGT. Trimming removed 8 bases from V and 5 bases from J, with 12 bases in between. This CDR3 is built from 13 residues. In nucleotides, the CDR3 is TGTGCCAGCCCCAGGGCCAGGACCGGGGAGCTGTTTTTT. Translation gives CASPRARTGELFF.

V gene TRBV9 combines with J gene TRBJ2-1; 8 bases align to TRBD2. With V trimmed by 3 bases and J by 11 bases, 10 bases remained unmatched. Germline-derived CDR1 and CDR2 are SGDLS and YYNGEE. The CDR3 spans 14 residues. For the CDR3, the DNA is TGTGCCAGCAGCGCAACCCTTAGCGGGATCCAGCAGTTCTTC. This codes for CASSATLSGIQQFF.